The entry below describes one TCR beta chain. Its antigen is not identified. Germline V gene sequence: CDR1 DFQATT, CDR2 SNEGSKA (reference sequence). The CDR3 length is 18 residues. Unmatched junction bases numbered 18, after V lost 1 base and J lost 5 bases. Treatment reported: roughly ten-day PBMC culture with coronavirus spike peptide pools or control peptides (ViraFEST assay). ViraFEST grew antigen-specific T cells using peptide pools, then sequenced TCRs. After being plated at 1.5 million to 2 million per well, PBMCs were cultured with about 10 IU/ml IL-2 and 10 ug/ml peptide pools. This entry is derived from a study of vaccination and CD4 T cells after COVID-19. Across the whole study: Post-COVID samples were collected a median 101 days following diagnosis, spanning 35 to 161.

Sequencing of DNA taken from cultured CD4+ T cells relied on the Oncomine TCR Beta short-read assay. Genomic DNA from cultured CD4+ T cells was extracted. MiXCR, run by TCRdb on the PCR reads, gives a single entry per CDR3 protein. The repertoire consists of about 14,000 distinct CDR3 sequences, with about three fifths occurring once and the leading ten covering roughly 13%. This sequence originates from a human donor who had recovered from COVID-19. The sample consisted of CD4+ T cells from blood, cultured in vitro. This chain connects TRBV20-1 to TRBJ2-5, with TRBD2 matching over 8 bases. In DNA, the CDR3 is TGCAGTGCTAGAGTCGCCCCCTCAGCGGGAGACATCGCGGAGACCCAGTACTTC. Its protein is CSARVAPSAGDIAETQYF.